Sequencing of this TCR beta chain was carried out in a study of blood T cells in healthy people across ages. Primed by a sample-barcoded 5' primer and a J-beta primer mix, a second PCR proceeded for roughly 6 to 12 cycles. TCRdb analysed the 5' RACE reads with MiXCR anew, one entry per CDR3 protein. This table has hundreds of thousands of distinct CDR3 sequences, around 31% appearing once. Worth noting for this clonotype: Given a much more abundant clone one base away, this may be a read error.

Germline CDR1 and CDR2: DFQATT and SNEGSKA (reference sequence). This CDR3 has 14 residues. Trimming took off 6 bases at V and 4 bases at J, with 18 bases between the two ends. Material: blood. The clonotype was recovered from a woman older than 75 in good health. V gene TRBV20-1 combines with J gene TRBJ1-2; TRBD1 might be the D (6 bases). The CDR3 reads CSATKGTFSYGYTF. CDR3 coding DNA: TGCAGTGCAACAAAGGGGACATTCAGCTATGGCTACACCTTC.